Listed below are T cell receptor beta chains from one sample, sequenced in a study of shared clonotypes between healthy human individuals. Some clones are missing from TCRdb's copy, which holds only in-frame ones; the method was immunoSEQ multiplex PCR. Among over 2,000,000 clones listed, roughly 93% were seen once. Sequences were obtained from naive CD8+ T cells from PBMCs. These receptors were collected from a man aged 18 to 29 in good health. Some clones in this sample may be carry-over from other donors' samples. The CDR3 runs from the conserved cysteine through the conserved F or W. D genes are given only for firm matches. Not every row has a clone size; where given, it reads once, few, many or a size class.

CDR3 DNA: TGTGCCAGCAGCTTAAGTTGGGAGCGCACAGATACGCAGTATTTT; CDR3 protein: CASSLSWERTDTQYF; D gene: -; clone size: -; J gene: TRBJ2-3; V gene: TRBV11-2
CDR3 DNA: TGTGCCAGCAGTCCGCGGTTGCGGGAGGAGTTCTTC; CDR3 protein: CASSPRLREEFF; D gene: TRBD2; clone size: -; J gene: TRBJ2-1; V gene: TRBV27
CDR3 DNA: TGTGCCAGCACCGCGGGGGGGGCCTACGAGCAGTACTTC; CDR3 protein: CASTAGGAYEQYF; D gene: TRBD2; clone size: -; J gene: TRBJ2-7; V gene: TRBV7-9
CDR3 DNA: TGTGCCAGCAGCGTAGACCTCCCGGGAGGGGGTCTATACGAGCAGTACTTC; CDR3 protein: CASSVDLPGGGLYEQYF; D gene: TRBD2; clone size: -; J gene: TRBJ2-7; V gene: TRBV9
CDR3 DNA: TGTGCCAGCAGTTTAGTCCAGGGTAGGAATAATTCACCCCTCCACTTT; CDR3 protein: CASSLVQGRNNSPLHF; D gene: -; clone size: -; J gene: TRBJ1-6; V gene: TRBV28
CDR3 DNA: TGTGCCTGGGGGGATACGGGGAACACTGAAGCTTTCTTT; CDR3 protein: CAWGDTGNTEAFF; D gene: -; clone size: -; J gene: TRBJ1-1; V gene: TRBV30
CDR3 DNA: TGTGCCAGCAGCTTGCCCCTAGCGGGAGGGGCAGATACGCAGTATTTT; CDR3 protein: CASSLPLAGGADTQYF; D gene: TRBD2; clone size: -; J gene: TRBJ2-3; V gene: TRBV7-3
CDR3 DNA: TGTGCCAGCAGTCTAGCGGGAGGACAGTATTTT; CDR3 protein: CASSLAGGQYF; D gene: TRBD2; clone size: once; J gene: TRBJ2-3; V gene: TRBV25-1
CDR3 DNA: TGTGCCAGCAGCCTAGTGGCCAGGGGGCCAGAGACTCCGGCATACGAGCAGTACTTC; CDR3 protein: CASSLVARGPETPAYEQYF; D gene: TRBD1; clone size: -; J gene: TRBJ2-7; V gene: TRBV4-2
CDR3 DNA: TGTGCCAGCAGTGACGCACGTTCGAACACCGGGGAGCTGTTTTTT; CDR3 protein: CASSDARSNTGELFF; D gene: -; clone size: -; J gene: TRBJ2-2; V gene: TRBV2
CDR3 DNA: TGTGCCAGCAGTGACCTGGACAGGTTCGAGAACACCATATATTTT; CDR3 protein: CASSDLDRFENTIYF; D gene: TRBD1; clone size: -; J gene: TRBJ1-3; V gene: TRBV2
CDR3 DNA: TGTGCCACCAGCAGAGATTTCCGGGGGTCGAACACCGGGGAGCTGTTTTTT; CDR3 protein: CATSRDFRGSNTGELFF; D gene: -; clone size: -; J gene: TRBJ2-2; V gene: TRBV15
CDR3 DNA: TGTGCCAGCAGTGAGGGACTAGCCGCCGCCTACGAGCAGTACTTC; CDR3 protein: CASSEGLAAAYEQYF; D gene: TRBD2; clone size: -; J gene: TRBJ2-7; V gene: TRBV2
CDR3 DNA: TGTGCCAGCAGCGCTCGACAGGGGGCGACCACTGAAGCTTTCTTT; CDR3 protein: CASSARQGATTEAFF; D gene: TRBD1; clone size: -; J gene: TRBJ1-1; V gene: TRBV7-9
CDR3 DNA: TGTGCCAGCAGGTTGACAGGGCGCGCCTACGAGCAGTACTTC; CDR3 protein: CASRLTGRAYEQYF; D gene: TRBD1; clone size: -; J gene: TRBJ2-7; V gene: TRBV6-1
CDR3 DNA: TGTGCCAGCAGCCCAGGGTCCGGTTCCTTAATAATCTATGGCTACACCTTC; CDR3 protein: CASSPGSGSLIIYGYTF; D gene: -; clone size: -; J gene: TRBJ1-2; V gene: TRBV14
CDR3 DNA: TGTGCCAGCAGTTTATATTCAGATACGCAGTATTTT; CDR3 protein: CASSLYSDTQYF; D gene: -; clone size: -; J gene: TRBJ2-3; V gene: TRBV28
CDR3 DNA: TGTGCCAGCAGGGAAGGGAACACTGAAGCTTTCTTT; CDR3 protein: CASREGNTEAFF; D gene: -; clone size: -; J gene: TRBJ1-1; V gene: TRBV6-6
CDR3 DNA: TGTGCCAGCAGCGTAGGGTCAGGACACCACGCCTACGAGCAGTACTTC; CDR3 protein: CASSVGSGHHAYEQYF; D gene: -; clone size: once; J gene: TRBJ2-7; V gene: TRBV9
CDR3 DNA: TGCGCCAGCAGCTCACACTTCGGGACTAGCGACAATGAGCAGTTCTTC; CDR3 protein: CASSSHFGTSDNEQFF; D gene: TRBD2; clone size: -; J gene: TRBJ2-1; V gene: TRBV5-1
CDR3 DNA: TGTGCCAGCAGTCAATCCGGGACTACGGCCTACGAGCAGTACTTC; CDR3 protein: CASSQSGTTAYEQYF; D gene: TRBD2; clone size: -; J gene: TRBJ2-7; V gene: TRBV6-1
CDR3 DNA: TGTGCCAGCAGTTTAAATCCCAGGGGCGAGCAGTACTTC; CDR3 protein: CASSLNPRGEQYF; D gene: -; clone size: -; J gene: TRBJ2-7; V gene: TRBV27
CDR3 DNA: TGTGCCAGCAGCCCGGTGGACAGGAGGTACGAGCAGTACTTC; CDR3 protein: CASSPVDRRYEQYF; D gene: TRBD1; clone size: -; J gene: TRBJ2-7; V gene: TRBV14
CDR3 DNA: TGTGCCAGCAGCTTAATGACGAACGAGCAGTACTTC; CDR3 protein: CASSLMTNEQYF; D gene: -; clone size: -; J gene: TRBJ2-7; V gene: TRBV7-9
CDR3 DNA: TGTGCCAGCAGTTTATTAAGAGACAGGGCTCAGCCCCAGCATTTT; CDR3 protein: CASSLLRDRAQPQHF; D gene: TRBD1; clone size: once; J gene: TRBJ1-5; V gene: TRBV28
CDR3 DNA: TGCAGCGTTTATGGCGGGAGCTACAATGAGCAGTTCTTC; CDR3 protein: CSVYGGSYNEQFF; D gene: TRBD2; clone size: -; J gene: TRBJ2-1; V gene: TRBV29-1
CDR3 DNA: TGTGCCAGCAGTTCAGTACGGGTAGCGGGAGATACCACAGATACGCAGTATTTT; CDR3 protein: CASSSVRVAGDTTDTQYF; D gene: TRBD2; clone size: -; J gene: TRBJ2-3; V gene: TRBV2
CDR3 DNA: TGTGCCAGCAGCGTAGCGGGGGCAGTAACTGGGGCCAACGTCCTGACTTTC; CDR3 protein: CASSVAGAVTGANVLTF; D gene: -; clone size: -; J gene: TRBJ2-6; V gene: TRBV9
CDR3 DNA: TGTGCCATCAGTGATCGCTCATCCAGCGCGCCATACGAGCAGTACTTC; CDR3 protein: CAISDRSSSAPYEQYF; D gene: -; clone size: -; J gene: TRBJ2-7; V gene: TRBV10-3
CDR3 DNA: TGTGCCAGTAGTATTGGGACTAGCGGGAGGGGAGATACGCAGTATTTT; CDR3 protein: CASSIGTSGRGDTQYF; D gene: TRBD2; clone size: -; J gene: TRBJ2-3; V gene: TRBV19
CDR3 DNA: TGTGCCAGCAGCCCCCGGGACAGGTCCTCCGAGCAGTACTTC; CDR3 protein: CASSPRDRSSEQYF; D gene: TRBD1; clone size: -; J gene: TRBJ2-7; V gene: TRBV7-2
CDR3 DNA: TGTGCCAGCAGCTCACCAGTGGGTGGGGAATTCTCCTACGAGCAGTACTTC; CDR3 protein: CASSSPVGGEFSYEQYF; D gene: -; clone size: once; J gene: TRBJ2-7; V gene: TRBV7-6
CDR3 DNA: TGTGCCAGCAGCGCCCAGGGTTCGGACTATGGCTACACCTTC; CDR3 protein: CASSAQGSDYGYTF; D gene: -; clone size: -; J gene: TRBJ1-2; V gene: TRBV9
CDR3 DNA: TGCGCCACCCGGACAGGCCGGACCTACGAGCAGTACTTC; CDR3 protein: CATRTGRTYEQYF; D gene: TRBD1; clone size: -; J gene: TRBJ2-7; V gene: TRBV10-2
CDR3 DNA: TGTGCCTGGAGTGTACCTAGCGGGAGGTGGGATGAGCAGTTCTTC; CDR3 protein: CAWSVPSGRWDEQFF; D gene: TRBD2; clone size: -; J gene: TRBJ2-1; V gene: TRBV30
CDR3 DNA: TGTGCCAGCAGCGTAGGGTGGTCCTATAATGAAAAACTGTTTTTT; CDR3 protein: CASSVGWSYNEKLFF; D gene: -; clone size: -; J gene: TRBJ1-4; V gene: TRBV9
CDR3 DNA: TGTGCCACCCAATGGGGGTACGGCTATGGCTACACCTTC; CDR3 protein: CATQWGYGYGYTF; D gene: -; clone size: once; J gene: TRBJ1-2; V gene: TRBV28
CDR3 DNA: TGTGCCAGCAGGGACTCCGTGAACACAGATACGCAGTATTTT; CDR3 protein: CASRDSVNTDTQYF; D gene: -; clone size: -; J gene: TRBJ2-3; V gene: TRBV2
CDR3 DNA: TGTGCCAGCAGCCGTATGGCCCAGAACACTGAAGCTTTCTTT; CDR3 protein: CASSRMAQNTEAFF; D gene: -; clone size: -; J gene: TRBJ1-1; V gene: TRBV7-8
CDR3 DNA: TGTGCCAGCAGTGAAGGGGTCGGAGGGGGAAACACCATATATTTT; CDR3 protein: CASSEGVGGGNTIYF; D gene: -; clone size: -; J gene: TRBJ1-3; V gene: TRBV6-1
CDR3 DNA: TGTGCCAGCAGTTGGAGCGGATACAATGAGCAGTTCTTC; CDR3 protein: CASSWSGYNEQFF; D gene: -; clone size: -; J gene: TRBJ2-1; V gene: TRBV27